The rows below give T cell receptor beta chains drawn from one sample of a study of monozygotic twins with inflammatory bowel disease. TCRdb re-called the 5' RACE reads and shows each CDR3 protein once, DNA omitted. The sample includes about 300,000 distinct CDR3 sequences. The specimen sequenced was blood. The receptors originated from a human donor with ulcerative colitis or Crohn's disease, or a healthy co-twin of an affected twin (not recorded which). CDR3s include the opening cysteine and the closing phenylalanine or tryptophan. The order of the fields is clone size, J gene, V gene, CDR3 protein. A row's size may be missing; if present it is once, few, many or a size class.

clone size: NA
J gene: TRBJ1-1
V gene: TRBV7-2
CDR3 protein: CASSSDGDTEAFF

clone size: NA
J gene: TRBJ2-3
V gene: TRBV11-2
CDR3 protein: CASSLDGGGVPTDTQYF

clone size: NA
J gene: TRBJ2-1
V gene: TRBV9
CDR3 protein: CASSVPPLAGVQFF

clone size: NA
J gene: TRBJ2-4
V gene: TRBV6-5
CDR3 protein: CASSYSIGPEAKNIQYF

clone size: NA
J gene: TRBJ2-7
V gene: TRBV7-2
CDR3 protein: CASSLMASGRVAYEQYF

clone size: NA
J gene: TRBJ1-2
V gene: TRBV7-2
CDR3 protein: CASSLYGGNYGYTF

clone size: NA
J gene: TRBJ2-7
V gene: TRBV6-5
CDR3 protein: CASSYRTGGEGFSYEQYF

clone size: NA
J gene: TRBJ2-7
V gene: TRBV7-2
CDR3 protein: CASSRPDVVEQYF

clone size: NA
J gene: TRBJ1-4
V gene: TRBV12-3/TRBV12-4
CDR3 protein: CASTREDEKLFF

clone size: NA
J gene: TRBJ2-5
V gene: TRBV6-5
CDR3 protein: CASSYGSALVETQYF

clone size: NA
J gene: TRBJ2-1
V gene: TRBV9
CDR3 protein: CASSVTAVSYNEQFF

clone size: NA
J gene: TRBJ2-3
V gene: TRBV18
CDR3 protein: CASSPGVTDTQYF

clone size: NA
J gene: TRBJ1-2
V gene: TRBV2
CDR3 protein: CASSYRASSGYTF

clone size: NA
J gene: TRBJ2-7
V gene: TRBV20-1
CDR3 protein: CSARDRRSGAYEQYF

clone size: NA
J gene: TRBJ2-7
V gene: TRBV5-1
CDR3 protein: CASSFDASGGYEQYF

clone size: NA
J gene: TRBJ2-7
V gene: TRBV7-9
CDR3 protein: CASSLETNYEQYF

clone size: NA
J gene: TRBJ1-5
V gene: TRBV20-1
CDR3 protein: CSAIETDSNQPQHF

clone size: NA
J gene: TRBJ1-5
V gene: TRBV12-3/TRBV12-4
CDR3 protein: CASGQLGDQPQHF

clone size: NA
J gene: TRBJ2-1
V gene: TRBV9
CDR3 protein: CASSVLNNEQFF

clone size: NA
J gene: TRBJ2-7
V gene: TRBV7-2
CDR3 protein: CASRYREGTGAYEQYF

clone size: NA
J gene: TRBJ1-5
V gene: TRBV12-3/TRBV12-4
CDR3 protein: CASSLRDRGQPQHF

clone size: NA
J gene: TRBJ2-7
V gene: TRBV5-1
CDR3 protein: CASSLKTGDDPEQYF

clone size: NA
J gene: TRBJ2-5
V gene: TRBV12-3/TRBV12-4
CDR3 protein: CASSGGTGATQYF

clone size: NA
J gene: TRBJ2-1
V gene: TRBV6-6
CDR3 protein: CASSYSSPEQFF

clone size: NA
J gene: TRBJ2-5
V gene: TRBV18
CDR3 protein: CASSPQTGFSETQYF

clone size: medium-sized
J gene: TRBJ2-3
V gene: TRBV5-1
CDR3 protein: CASSLSSSPWADTQYF

clone size: NA
J gene: TRBJ2-7
V gene: TRBV10-3
CDR3 protein: CAISELGGGYEQYF

clone size: NA
J gene: TRBJ1-1
V gene: TRBV5-1
CDR3 protein: CASSRWERGTEAFF

clone size: NA
J gene: TRBJ2-3
V gene: TRBV24-1
CDR3 protein: CATQVGGADTQYF

clone size: NA
J gene: TRBJ1-5
V gene: TRBV30
CDR3 protein: CAWSVNSYSNQPQHF

clone size: NA
J gene: TRBJ2-5
V gene: TRBV30
CDR3 protein: CAYPGQGPGTAEKTQYF

clone size: NA
J gene: TRBJ2-7
V gene: TRBV4-3
CDR3 protein: CASSLTSGGHEQYF

clone size: NA
J gene: TRBJ2-7
V gene: TRBV12-3/TRBV12-4
CDR3 protein: CASTWEQISYEQYF

clone size: NA
J gene: TRBJ2-1
V gene: TRBV10-3
CDR3 protein: CAISVRAGDGNNEQFF

clone size: NA
J gene: TRBJ2-7
V gene: TRBV3-1
CDR3 protein: CASSQEAADFYEQYF

clone size: NA
J gene: TRBJ1-2
V gene: TRBV5-4
CDR3 protein: CASSLGGWTVNYGYTF

clone size: NA
J gene: TRBJ2-1
V gene: TRBV6-1
CDR3 protein: CASTGLHNEQFF